This T cell receptor beta chain is drawn from a study of siplizumab effects on memory and regulatory T cells. Overall study results and limits: The study did not confirm that proliferating Tregs from siplizumab cultures were suppressive. Memory cells seemed less diverse than naive T cells, which seemed major alloresponse contributors.

Produced via immunoSEQ multiplex PCR; TCRdb's table is partial and in-frame only. The sample lists 85,000 to 130,000 clones; approximately 90% were seen once. V lost 4 bases, J lost 4 bases, and 15 bases stayed unmatched. The CDR3 totals 17 residues. CDR1 is SGHRS, CDR2 YFSETQ, per germline. A remark on this clone: Its target is not known.

The TCR originated in a human donor in good health. The sequencing input was Tregs sorted from blood. The chain joins TRBV5-1 to TRBJ2-7, with 9 bases matching TRBD2. CDR3 in DNA: TGCGCCAGCAGCCCCGGACTAGCGAGTAACCTGCAATACGAGCAGTACTTC. Protein: CASSPGLASNLQYEQYF.